The present T cell receptor (beta chain) was sequenced within a study of human T cells and chemical hapten exposure. About the study: DPC 0.01% went on the upper back by patch test, with reading at 6 days.

Time point in this sample: patch test 3, about 24 weeks after DPC sensitization. Sample treatment: therapeutic diphenylcyclopropenone sensitization with weekly scalp DPC. Each donor was an alopecia patient between 18 and 70 years of age who qualified for DPC. Germline V CDR1 and CDR2: SQVTM, ANQGSEA. The length of the CDR3 is 15 residues. The J segment lost 6 bases and the V segment lost 5 bases, leaving 11 bases of the junction unmatched. By share of the sample, this clonotype is medium-sized. Original data processing: Samples ranged from roughly 20,000 to 750,000 TCRs, with a median of around 100,000. A single record per CDR3 protein comes from TCRdb applying MiXCR to the RACE reads. Here the V and J calls rest on TCRdb's processing, not on the authors' analysis. Among 95,000 to 150,000 distinct CDR3 sequences listed, 10% to 12% were seen once.

The chain recombines TRBV29-1 with TRBJ2-1, with TRBD1 matching over 9 bases. This TCR came from a woman aged 45-65 years with alopecia areata. Some clones in this sample may be carry-over from other donors' samples. Sequences were derived from whole blood, sampled in connection with sensitization to the hapten diphenylcyclopropenone (DPC). The DNA for the CDR3 is TGCAGCGTTCAATATGGGACAGGGTCGGGCAATGAGCAGTTCTTC. As protein: CSVQYGTGSGNEQFF.